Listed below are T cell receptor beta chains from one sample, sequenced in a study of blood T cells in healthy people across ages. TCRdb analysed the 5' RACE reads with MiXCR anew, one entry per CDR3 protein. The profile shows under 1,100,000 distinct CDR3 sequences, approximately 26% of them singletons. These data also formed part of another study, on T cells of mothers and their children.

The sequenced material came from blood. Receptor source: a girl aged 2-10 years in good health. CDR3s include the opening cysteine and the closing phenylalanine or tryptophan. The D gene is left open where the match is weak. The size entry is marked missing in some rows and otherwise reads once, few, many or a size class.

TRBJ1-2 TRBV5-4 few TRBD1 CASSVGQGRITNYGYTF TGTGCCAGCAGCGTTGGACAGGGGCGGATTACTAACTATGGCTACACCTTC
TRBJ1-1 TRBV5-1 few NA CASSFLQGNTEAFF TGCGCCAGCAGCTTCCTTCAGGGGAACACTGAAGCTTTCTTT
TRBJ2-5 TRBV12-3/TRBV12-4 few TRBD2 CASSPTGWGLAVKETQYF TGTGCCAGCAGCCCCACGGGGTGGGGACTAGCGGTAAAAGAGACCCAGTACTTC
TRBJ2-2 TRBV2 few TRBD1 CATDRVQNTEELFF TGTGCCACGGACAGGGTCCAGAACACCGAGGAGCTGTTTTTT
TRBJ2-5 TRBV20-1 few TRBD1 CSANTGTGTQGETQYF TGCAGTGCGAATACCGGGACAGGGACCCAAGGGGAGACCCAGTACTTC
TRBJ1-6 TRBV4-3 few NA CASRRDYNSPLHF TGCGCCAGCAGGAGGGATTATAATTCACCCCTCCACTTT
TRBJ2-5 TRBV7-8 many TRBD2 CASSFDGTREETQYF TGTGCCAGCAGCTTCGACGGGACTAGAGAAGAGACCCAGTACTTC
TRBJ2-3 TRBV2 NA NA CASKGGIPSTDTQYF TGTGCCAGCAAGGGGGGCATTCCCAGCACAGATACGCAGTATTTT
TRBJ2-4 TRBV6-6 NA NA CASSHIEENVQYF TGTGCCAGCAGTCACATCGAGGAAAACGTTCAGTACTTC
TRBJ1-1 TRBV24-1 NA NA CATSDLLEAFF TGTGCCACCAGTGATTTGTTGGAGGCTTTCTTT
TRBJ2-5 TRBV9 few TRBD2 CASSESGTSRQETQYF TGTGCCAGCAGCGAGAGCGGGACTAGCAGACAAGAGACCCAGTACTTC
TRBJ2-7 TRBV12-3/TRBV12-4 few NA CASSTGLPEQYF TGTGCCAGCAGTACGGGACTTCCCGAGCAGTACTTC
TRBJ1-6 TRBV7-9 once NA CASRPAGGSSPLHF TGTGCCAGCAGACCTGCGGGGGGTAGTTCACCCCTCCACTTT
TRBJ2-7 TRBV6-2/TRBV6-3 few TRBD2 CASSYPLRTSGFSYEQYF TGTGCCAGCAGTTACCCTTTGAGGACTAGCGGGTTTTCCTACGAGCAGTACTTC
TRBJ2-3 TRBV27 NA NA CASSLSFTSDTQYF TGTGCCAGCAGTTTATCGTTTACTTCAGATACGCAGTATTTT
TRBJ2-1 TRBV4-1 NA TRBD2 CASSHDMTSGRRQFF TGCGCCAGCAGCCATGATATGACTAGCGGGAGGCGACAGTTCTTC
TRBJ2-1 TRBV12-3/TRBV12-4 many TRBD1 CASSPGQEYNEQFF TGTGCCAGCAGTCCGGGACAGGAATACAATGAGCAGTTCTTC
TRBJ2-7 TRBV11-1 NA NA CASKSEGDYEQYF TGTGCCAGCAAATCTGAAGGAGACTACGAGCAGTACTTC
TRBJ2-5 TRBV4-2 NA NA CASSQDAQYQETQYF TGTGCCAGCAGCCAAGACGCTCAGTACCAAGAGACCCAGTACTTC
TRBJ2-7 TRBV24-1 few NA CATSPGAYEQYF TGTGCCACCAGTCCAGGGGCCTACGAGCAGTACTTC
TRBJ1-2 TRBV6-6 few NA CASSYAERPYGYTF TGTGCCAGCAGTTACGCCGAAAGACCCTATGGCTACACCTTC
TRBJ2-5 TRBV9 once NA CASSVGGHLKETQYF TGTGCCAGCAGCGTAGGCGGACACCTAAAAGAGACCCAGTACTTC
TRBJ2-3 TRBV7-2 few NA CASSPLAGTQYF TGTGCCAGCAGCCCGCTGGCAGGTACGCAGTATTTT
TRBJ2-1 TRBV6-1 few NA CASSEQVHNEQFF TGTGCCAGCAGTGAACAGGTTCACAATGAGCAGTTCTTC
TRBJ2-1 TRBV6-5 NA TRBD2 CASSYEAGGPPQFF TGTGCCAGCAGTTACGAAGCGGGGGGGCCCCCCCAGTTCTTC
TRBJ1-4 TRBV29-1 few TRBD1 CSVSGQDGLNEKLFF TGCAGCGTATCGGGACAGGACGGGTTGAATGAAAAACTGTTTTTT
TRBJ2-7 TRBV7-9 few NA CASSLPATYEQYF TGTGCCAGCAGCTTACCAGCGACCTACGAGCAGTACTTC